The rows below give T cell receptor beta chains drawn from one sample of a study of cytomegalovirus exposure and HLA in healthy donors. Only in-frame clones appear in the TCRdb table, and some are missing; sequencing was by immunoSEQ multiplex PCR. The table records over 95,000 clones, over 65% of them present only once. The sequenced material came from PBMCs. Source of these receptors: a man aged 35 to 55 in good health and CMV-seronegative. Both conserved end residues are part of each CDR3. The D gene is left open where the match is weak. A clone size is listed for some rows: how often the clone was seen (once, few, many), or a class if it is expanded.

j_gene | d_gene | v_gene | abundance | CDR3aa
TRBJ2-7 | - | TRBV28 | - | CASSLTVDF
TRBJ2-2 | TRBD2 | TRBV9 | few | CASSVRGGTPGELFF
TRBJ2-2 | TRBD1 | TRBV7-9 | - | CASTSPGTELFF
TRBJ1-5 | TRBD1 | TRBV30 | - | CAWSERLTGGSGNQPQHF
TRBJ1-6 | TRBD1 | TRBV30 | - | CAWSGQANSPLHF
TRBJ2-7 | - | TRBV28 | - | CASTQSTYPYEQYF
TRBJ1-4 | - | TRBV11-2 | - | CASSLGPGYEKLFF
TRBJ1-4 | - | TRBV10-3 | - | CAISESRFEKLFF
TRBJ2-1 | TRBD1 | TRBV5-1 | - | CASSLGTGRNEQFF
TRBJ2-3 | TRBD2 | TRBV29-1 | - | CSVRSGGASTDTQYF
TRBJ2-3 | - | TRBV5-1 | - | CASSLAGTSTDTQYF
TRBJ2-1 | - | TRBV6-1 | - | CASSEITTPIGQFF
TRBJ1-1 | TRBD1 | TRBV7-9 | - | CASSLGTGEAFF
TRBJ2-5 | TRBD2 | TRBV5-1 | - | CASSLRLAGQETQYF
TRBJ2-2 | - | TRBV25-1 | - | CASSDRVFDTGELFF